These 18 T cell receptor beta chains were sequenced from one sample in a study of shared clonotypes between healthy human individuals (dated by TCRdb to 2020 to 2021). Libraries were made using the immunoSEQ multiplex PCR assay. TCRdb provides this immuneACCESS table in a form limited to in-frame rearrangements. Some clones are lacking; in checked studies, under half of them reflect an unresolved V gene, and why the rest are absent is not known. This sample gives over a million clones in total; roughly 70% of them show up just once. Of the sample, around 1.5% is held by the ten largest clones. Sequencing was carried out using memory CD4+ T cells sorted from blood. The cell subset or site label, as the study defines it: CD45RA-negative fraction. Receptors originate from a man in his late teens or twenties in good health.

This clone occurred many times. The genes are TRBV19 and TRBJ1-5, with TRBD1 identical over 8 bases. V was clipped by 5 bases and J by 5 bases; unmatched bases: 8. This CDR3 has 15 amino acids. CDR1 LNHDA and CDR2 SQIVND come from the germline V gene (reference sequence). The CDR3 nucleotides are TGTGCCAGTAGTCCTTGGACAGGGATGGATCAGCCCCAGCATTTT. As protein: CASSPWTGMDQPQHF.

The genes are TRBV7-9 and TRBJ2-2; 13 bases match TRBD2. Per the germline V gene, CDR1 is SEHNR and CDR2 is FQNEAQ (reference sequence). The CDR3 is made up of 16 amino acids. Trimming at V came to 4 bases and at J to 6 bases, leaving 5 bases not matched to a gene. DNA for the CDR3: TGTGCCAGCAGCTCCGGACTAGCGGGAGCCGCCGGGGAGCTGTTTTTT. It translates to CASSSGLAGAAGELFF.

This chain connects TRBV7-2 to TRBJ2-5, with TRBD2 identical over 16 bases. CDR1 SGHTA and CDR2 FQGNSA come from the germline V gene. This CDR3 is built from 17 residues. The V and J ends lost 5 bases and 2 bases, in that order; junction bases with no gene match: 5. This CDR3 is CASSAGLAGGGQETQYF. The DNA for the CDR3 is TGTGCCAGCAGCGCGGGACTAGCGGGAGGGGGGCAAGAGACCCAGTACTTC.

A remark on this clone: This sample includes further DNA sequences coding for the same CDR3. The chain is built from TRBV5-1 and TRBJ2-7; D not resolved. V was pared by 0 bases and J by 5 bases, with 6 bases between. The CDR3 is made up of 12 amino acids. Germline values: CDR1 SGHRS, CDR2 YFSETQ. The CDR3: CASSLAANEQYF. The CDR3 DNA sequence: TGCGCCAGCAGCTTGGCGGCCAACGAGCAGTACTTC.

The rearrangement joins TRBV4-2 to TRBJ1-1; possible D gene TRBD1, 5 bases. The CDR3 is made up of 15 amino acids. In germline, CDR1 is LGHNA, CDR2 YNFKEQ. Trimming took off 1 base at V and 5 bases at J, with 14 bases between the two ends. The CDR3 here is CASSQGSAGGTEAFF. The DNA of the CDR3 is TGTGCCAGCAGCCAAGGTAGCGCGGGGGGAACTGAAGCTTTCTTT.

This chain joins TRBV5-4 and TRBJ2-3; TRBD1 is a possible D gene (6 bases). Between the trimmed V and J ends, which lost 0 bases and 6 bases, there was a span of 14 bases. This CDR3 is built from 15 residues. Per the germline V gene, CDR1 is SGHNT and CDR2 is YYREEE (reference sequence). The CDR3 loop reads CASSLGGRGEDTQYF. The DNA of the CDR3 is TGTGCCAGCAGCTTGGGAGGCAGGGGCGAGGATACGCAGTATTTT.

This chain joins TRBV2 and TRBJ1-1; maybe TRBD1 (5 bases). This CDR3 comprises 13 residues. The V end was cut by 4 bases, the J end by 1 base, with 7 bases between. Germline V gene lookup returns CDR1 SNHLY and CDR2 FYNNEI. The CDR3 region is CASSADKNTEAFF. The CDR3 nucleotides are TGTGCCAGCAGTGCGGACAAGAACACTGAAGCTTTCTTT. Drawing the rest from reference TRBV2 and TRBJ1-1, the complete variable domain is EPEVTQTPSHQVTQMGQEVILRCVPISNHLYFYWYRQILGQKVEFLVSFYNNEISEKSEIFDDQFSVERPDGSNFTLKIRSTKLEDSAMYFCASSADKNTEAFFGQGTRLTVV.

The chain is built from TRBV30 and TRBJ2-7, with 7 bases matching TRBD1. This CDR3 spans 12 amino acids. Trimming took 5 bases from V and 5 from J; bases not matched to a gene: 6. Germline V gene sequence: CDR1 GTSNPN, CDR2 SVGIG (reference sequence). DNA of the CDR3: TGTGCCTGGGACTCAGGGGGTCACGAGCAGTACTTC. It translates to CAWDSGGHEQYF.

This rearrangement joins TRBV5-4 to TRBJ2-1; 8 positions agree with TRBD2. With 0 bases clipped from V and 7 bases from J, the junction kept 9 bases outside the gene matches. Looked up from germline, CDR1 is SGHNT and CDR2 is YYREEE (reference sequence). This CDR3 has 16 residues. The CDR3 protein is CASSLASRIAGNEQFF. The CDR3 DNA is TGTGCCAGCAGCTTGGCCAGTCGAATAGCGGGAAATGAGCAGTTCTTC.

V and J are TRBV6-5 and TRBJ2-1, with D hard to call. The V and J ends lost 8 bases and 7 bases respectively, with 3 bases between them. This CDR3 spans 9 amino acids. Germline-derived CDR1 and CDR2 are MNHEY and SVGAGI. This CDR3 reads CASWNEQFF. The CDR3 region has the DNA TGTGCCAGCTGGAATGAGCAGTTCTTC.

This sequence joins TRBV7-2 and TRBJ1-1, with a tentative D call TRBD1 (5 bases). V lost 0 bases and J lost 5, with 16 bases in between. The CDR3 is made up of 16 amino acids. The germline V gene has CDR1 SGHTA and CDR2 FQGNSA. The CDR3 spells CASSLALMGVGTEAFF. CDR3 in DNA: TGTGCCAGCAGCTTAGCGCTTATGGGGGTTGGGACTGAAGCTTTCTTT.

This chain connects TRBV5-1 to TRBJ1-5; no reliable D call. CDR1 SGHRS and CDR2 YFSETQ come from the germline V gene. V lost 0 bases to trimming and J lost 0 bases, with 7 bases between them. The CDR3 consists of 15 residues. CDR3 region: CASSLDSNSNQPQHF. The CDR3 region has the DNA TGCGCCAGCAGCTTGGATTCCAATAGCAATCAGCCCCAGCATTTT.

CDR3 sequence (DNA): TGCGCCAGCAGCCGACTAGCGGGGGGGGTCGAGCAGTACTTC. Translation: CASSRLAGGVEQYF. The rearrangement uses TRBV10-2 and TRBJ2-5; 14 bases fit TRBD2. The J call is in doubt because the DNA end fits TRBJ2-7 better. The CDR3 loop spans 14 amino acids. Germline V gene data show CDR1 as WSHSY and CDR2 as SAAADI.

Written as DNA, the CDR3 is TGTGCCAGCAGCCCCGGGTTGAGGGGGCAAGAGACCCAGTACTTC. Amino acid sequence: CASSPGLRGQETQYF. The genes are TRBV5-4 and TRBJ2-5; possible D gene TRBD1, 6 bases. Germline CDR1 is SGHNT and CDR2 is YYREEE (reference sequence). The CDR3 sequence is 15 residues long. With 4 bases removed from V and 2 bases from J, the gap between germline ends came to 15 bases.

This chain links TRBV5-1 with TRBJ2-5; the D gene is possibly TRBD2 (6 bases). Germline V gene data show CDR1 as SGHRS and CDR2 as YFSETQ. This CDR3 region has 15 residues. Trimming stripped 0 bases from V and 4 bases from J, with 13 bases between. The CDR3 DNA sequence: TGCGCCAGCAGCTTGGTGGGGGAGGTAGGAGAGACCCAGTACTTC. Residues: CASSLVGEVGETQYF.

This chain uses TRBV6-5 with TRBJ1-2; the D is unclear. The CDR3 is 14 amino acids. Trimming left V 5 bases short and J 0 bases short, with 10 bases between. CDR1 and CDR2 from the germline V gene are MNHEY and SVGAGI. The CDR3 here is CASSRLRANYGYTF. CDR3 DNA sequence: TGTGCCAGCAGTCGGCTAAGAGCTAACTATGGCTACACCTTC.

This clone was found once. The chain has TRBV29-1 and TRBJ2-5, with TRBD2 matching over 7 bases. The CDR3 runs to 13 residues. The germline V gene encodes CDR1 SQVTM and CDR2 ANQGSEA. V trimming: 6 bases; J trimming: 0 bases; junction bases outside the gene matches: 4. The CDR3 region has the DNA TGCAGCGTGGGCGGGACTAACCAAGAGACCCAGTACTTC. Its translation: CSVGGTNQETQYF.

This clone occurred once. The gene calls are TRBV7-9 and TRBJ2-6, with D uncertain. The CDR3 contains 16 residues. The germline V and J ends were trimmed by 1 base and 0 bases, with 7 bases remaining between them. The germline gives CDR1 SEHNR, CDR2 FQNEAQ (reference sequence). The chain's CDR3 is CASSLDVRSGANVLTF. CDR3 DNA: TGTGCCAGCAGCTTAGACGTGCGCTCTGGGGCCAACGTCCTGACTTTC. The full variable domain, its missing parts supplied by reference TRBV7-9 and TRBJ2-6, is DTGVSQNPRHKITKRGQNVTFRCDPISEHNRLYWYRQTLGQGPEFLTYFQNEAQLEKSRLLSDRFSAERPKGSFSTLEIQRTEQGDSAMYLCASSLDVRSGANVLTFGAGSRLTVL.